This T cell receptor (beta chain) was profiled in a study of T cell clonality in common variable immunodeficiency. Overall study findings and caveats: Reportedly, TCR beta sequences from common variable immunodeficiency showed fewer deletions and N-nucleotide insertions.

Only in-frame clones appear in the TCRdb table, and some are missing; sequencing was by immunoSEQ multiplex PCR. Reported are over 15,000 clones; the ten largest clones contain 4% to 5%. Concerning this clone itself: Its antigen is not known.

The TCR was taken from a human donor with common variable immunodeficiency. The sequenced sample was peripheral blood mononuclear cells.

The DNA read from the CDR3 is TGTGCCAGTAGTATAGAAACAGGGGGCGAG. The encoded protein is CASSIETGGE. The complete CDR3 protein is CASSIETGGEQYF. V gene TRBV19 combines with J gene TRBJ2-7; 8 positions agree with TRBD1. The read finishes 3 residues shy of the CDR3 end, and the germline J gene is used to complete it. The CDR3 spans 13 residues. After removal of 0 bases from V and 6 bases from J, the junction contained 1 base not matched to a gene. Germline CDR1 LNHDA, CDR2 SQIVND (reference sequence).